A single TCR beta chain is shown here with its context. Germline V CDR1 and CDR2: SNHLY, FYNNEI. The germline V and J ends were trimmed by 5 bases and 4 bases, with 12 bases remaining between them. This CDR3 is built from 13 residues. Measured with immunoSEQ multiplex PCR; TCRdb has only the in-frame clones, and not every one. The sample yields 270,000 or so clones, approximately 84% seen once. This entry comes from a study of blood T cell repertoires in COVID-19. V and J are TRBV2 and TRBJ2-7, with D unclear. The source of this sequence is a human donor with COVID-19, enrolled during active disease. The donor label of this sample is uncertain. The sequenced material came from peripheral blood. CDR3 sequence reads: CASSINVQYEQYF. The CDR3 nucleotides read TGTGCCAGCAGTATCAACGTTCAGTACGAGCAGTACTTC.